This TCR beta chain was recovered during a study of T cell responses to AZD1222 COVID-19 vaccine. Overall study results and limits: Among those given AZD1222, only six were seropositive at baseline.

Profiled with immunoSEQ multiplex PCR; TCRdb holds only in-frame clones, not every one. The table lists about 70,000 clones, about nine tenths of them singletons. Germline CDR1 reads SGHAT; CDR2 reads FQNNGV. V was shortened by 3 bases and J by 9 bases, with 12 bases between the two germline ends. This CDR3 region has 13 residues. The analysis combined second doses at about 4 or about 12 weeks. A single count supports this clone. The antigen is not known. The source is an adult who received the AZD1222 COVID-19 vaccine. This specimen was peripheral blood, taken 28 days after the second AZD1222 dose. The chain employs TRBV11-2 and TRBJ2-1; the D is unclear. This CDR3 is CASSFGMESEQFF. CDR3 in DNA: TGTGCCAGCAGCTTTGGTATGGAGAGTGAGCAGTTCTTC. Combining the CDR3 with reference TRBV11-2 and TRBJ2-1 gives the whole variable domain EAGVAQSPRYKIIEKRQSVAFWCNPISGHATLYWYQQILGQGPKLLIQFQNNGVVDDSQLPKDRFSAERLKGVDSTLKIQPAKLEDSAVYLCASSFGMESEQFFGPGTRLTVL.